Below, one T cell receptor (beta chain) is given with its context. Its specificity is not known. Per germline, CDR1 LNHDA and CDR2 SQIVND (reference sequence). The junction had 7 bases not matched to a gene; V was cut back by 6 bases and J by 3 bases. This CDR3 has 16 amino acids. The sample is drawn from a study of cytomegalovirus exposure and HLA in healthy donors. Background on the study: The study placed about 86% of its approximately 360 genotyped donors in the Caucasian-associated ancestry cluster. Findings and caveats of the study: Donors belonging to an Asian-associated ancestry cluster reportedly showed fewer N-insertions in productive TCRs than the 666-donor mean, according to what a later analysis found.

Donors counted as nominally healthy when sampled, yet unrecorded immune exposures were likely. The PCR employed 60 Vbeta primers together with 13 Jbeta primers. TCRdb keeps only in-frame clones here, not all; method: immunoSEQ multiplex PCR. The sample has about 130,000 clones, over 9.5% seen once. Sequencing input: PBMCs. This sequence joins TRBV19 and TRBJ2-3; 12 bases agree with TRBD2. The TCR originated in a woman younger than 30 in good health and CMV-seropositive. CDR3 sequence: CASSPGLAGNTDTQYF. CDR3 nucleotides: TGTGCCAGTAGCCCGGGACTAGCGGGCAATACAGATACGCAGTATTTT.